Below, 7 T cell receptor beta chains from the same sample are listed, as sequenced in a study of blood T cell repertoires in COVID-19. Profiling relied on immunoSEQ multiplex PCR, and the TCRdb table lists in-frame clones only, not all of them. The sample lists over 200,000 clones; roughly nine tenths were seen once. The sequenced sample was peripheral blood. Receptor source: a man between 25 and 39 years old with acute or convalescent COVID-19.

In DNA, the CDR3 is TGTGCCAGCAGCCAAGACCGACAGACGCAAGAGACCCAGTACTTC. Translating it yields CASSQDRQTQETQYF. This rearrangement joins TRBV4-2 to TRBJ2-5, with a tentative D call TRBD1 (5 bases). V was trimmed by 0 bases and J by 2 bases, leaving 10 bases between them. Germline V CDR1 and CDR2: LGHNA, YNFKEQ. The CDR3 runs 15 residues.

The chain combines TRBV19 with TRBJ1-6, with 8 bases aligning to TRBD1. There are 15 residues in the CDR3. CDR1 and CDR2 from the germline V gene are LNHDA and SQIVND (reference sequence). Unmatched junction bases numbered 8, after V lost 6 bases and J lost 7 bases. As DNA, the CDR3 is TGTGCCAGTAGCTCGACAGGGGCTGGAAATTCACCCCTCCACTTT. This codes for CASSSTGAGNSPLHF. Combining the CDR3 with reference TRBV19 and TRBJ1-6 gives the whole variable domain DGGITQSPKYLFRKEGQNVTLSCEQNLNHDAMYWYRQDPGQGLRLIYYSQIVNDFQKGDIAEGYSVSREKKESFPLTVTSAQKNPTAFYLCASSSTGAGNSPLHFGNGTRLTVT.

The chain carries TRBV11-2 and TRBJ2-5; 7 nucleotides agree with TRBD2. The CDR3 is made up of 13 amino acids. The V segment lost 8 bases and the J segment 2 bases; nucleotides outside the gene matches: 5. CDR1 is SGHAT and CDR2 is FQNNGV in the germline V gene. CDR3 loop: CASSRGLQETQYF. The DNA of the CDR3 is TGTGCCAGCTCGCGGGGGTTACAAGAGACCCAGTACTTC.

This clone was recorded many times. The chain uses TRBV2 and TRBJ1-5, with D perhaps matching TRBD1 (5 bases). This CDR3 has 14 amino acids. With 7 bases removed from V and 3 bases from J, the gap between germline ends came to 13 bases. CDR1 is SNHLY and CDR2 is FYNNEI in the germline V gene. The CDR3 nucleotides are TGTGCCAGCAAGGGACGGACTAACAATCAGCCCCAGCATTTT. It translates to CASKGRTNNQPQHF.

J is TRBJ1-2 and V is TRBV30; 9 bases agree with TRBD1. This CDR3 has 16 residues. Germline V lookup: CDR1 GTSNPN, CDR2 SVGIG (reference sequence). V lost 2 bases to trimming and J lost 7 bases; unmatched junction nucleotides: 14. CDR3 sequence reads: CAWSRITGTGMIGYTF. The CDR3, as DNA: TGTGCCTGGAGTAGAATAACCGGGACAGGGATGATTGGCTACACCTTC.

This clone was seen a single time. The V call is TRBV15, the J call TRBJ1-1, with D uncertain. This CDR3 has 15 residues. Trimming cost V 0 bases and J 3 bases, with 11 bases left between them. Germline loops: CDR1 LNHNV, CDR2 YYDKDF (reference sequence). CDR3 DNA: TGTGCCACCAGCAGAGATTCATCGGTGGACACTGAAGCTTTCTTT. This gives the protein CATSRDSSVDTEAFF.

V is TRBV10-3 and J is TRBJ1-6; TRBD1 might be the D (5 bases). Trimming took 7 bases from V and 8 from J, leaving 12 bases between them. The CDR3 loop spans 13 amino acids. Germline-derived CDR1 and CDR2 are ENHRY and SYGVKD. Written as DNA, the CDR3 is TGTGCCATCACCGGAGGGGTGGATTCACCCCTCCACTTT. Its translation: CAITGGVDSPLHF.